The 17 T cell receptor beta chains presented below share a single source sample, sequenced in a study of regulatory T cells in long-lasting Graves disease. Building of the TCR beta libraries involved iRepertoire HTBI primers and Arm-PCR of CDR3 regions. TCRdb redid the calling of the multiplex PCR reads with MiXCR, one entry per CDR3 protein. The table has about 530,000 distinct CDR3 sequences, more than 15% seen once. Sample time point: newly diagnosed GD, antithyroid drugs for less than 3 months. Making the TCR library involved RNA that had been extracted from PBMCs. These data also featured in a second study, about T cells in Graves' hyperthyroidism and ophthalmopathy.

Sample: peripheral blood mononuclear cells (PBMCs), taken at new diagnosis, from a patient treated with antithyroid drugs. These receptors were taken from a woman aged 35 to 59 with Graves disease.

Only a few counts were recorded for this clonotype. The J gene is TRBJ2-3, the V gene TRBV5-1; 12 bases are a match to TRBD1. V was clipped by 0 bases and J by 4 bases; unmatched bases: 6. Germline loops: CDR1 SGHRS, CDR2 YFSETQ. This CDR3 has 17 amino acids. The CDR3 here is CASSLATGTGGADTQYF. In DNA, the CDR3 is TGCGCCAGCAGCTTGGCCACCGGGACAGGGGGCGCAGATACGCAGTATTTT.

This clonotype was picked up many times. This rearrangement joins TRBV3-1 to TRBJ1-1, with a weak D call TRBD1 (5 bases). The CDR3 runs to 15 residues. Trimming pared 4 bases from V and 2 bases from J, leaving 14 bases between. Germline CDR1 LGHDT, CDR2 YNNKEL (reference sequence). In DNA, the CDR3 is TGTGCCAGCAGCCTCCAAGGGACGGGTAACACTGAAGCTTTCTTT. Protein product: CASSLQGTGNTEAFF.

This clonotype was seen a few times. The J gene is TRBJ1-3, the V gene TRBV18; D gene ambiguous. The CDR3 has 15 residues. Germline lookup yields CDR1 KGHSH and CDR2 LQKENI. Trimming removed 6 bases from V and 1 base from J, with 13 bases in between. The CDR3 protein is CASSPRLDSGNTIYF. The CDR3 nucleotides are TGTGCCAGCTCGCCGAGATTAGATTCTGGAAACACCATATATTTT.

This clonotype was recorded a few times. The CDR3 coding sequence is TGCGCCAGCAGCCCGAGTCCCGACAGGGTGGAAGGCTACACCTTC. Its translation: CASSPSPDRVEGYTF. The chain uses TRBV4-1 and TRBJ1-2; 7 bases line up with TRBD1. Per germline, CDR1 MGHRA and CDR2 YSYEKL. V trimming: 4 bases; J trimming: 8 bases; junction bases outside the gene matches: 13. The CDR3 is 15 amino acids.

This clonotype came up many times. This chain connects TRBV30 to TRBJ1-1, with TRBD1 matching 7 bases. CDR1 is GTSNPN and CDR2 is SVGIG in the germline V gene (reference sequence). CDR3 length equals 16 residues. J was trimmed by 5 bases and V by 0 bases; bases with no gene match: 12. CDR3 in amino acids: CAWSVRVTGRGTEAFF. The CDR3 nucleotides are TGTGCCTGGAGTGTACGAGTGACAGGGAGGGGAACTGAAGCTTTCTTT.

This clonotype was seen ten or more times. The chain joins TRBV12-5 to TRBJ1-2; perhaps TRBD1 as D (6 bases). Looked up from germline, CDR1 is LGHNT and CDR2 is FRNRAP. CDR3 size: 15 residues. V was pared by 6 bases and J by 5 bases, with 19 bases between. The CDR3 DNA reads TGTGCTAGTGGCCCGGACAGAACTTACCCATATGGCTACACCTTC. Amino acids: CASGPDRTYPYGYTF.

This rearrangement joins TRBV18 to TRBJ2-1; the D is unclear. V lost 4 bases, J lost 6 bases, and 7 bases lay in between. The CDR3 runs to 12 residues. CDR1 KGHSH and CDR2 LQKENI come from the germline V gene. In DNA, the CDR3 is TGTGCCAGCTCACTTGCCGTCAATGAGCAGTTCTTC. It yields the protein CASSLAVNEQFF.

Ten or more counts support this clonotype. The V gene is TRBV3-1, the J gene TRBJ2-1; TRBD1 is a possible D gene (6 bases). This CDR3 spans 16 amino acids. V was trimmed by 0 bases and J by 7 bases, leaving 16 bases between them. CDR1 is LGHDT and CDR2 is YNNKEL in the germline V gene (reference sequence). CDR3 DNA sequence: TGTGCCAGCAGCCAAGAAGGGGGTACCGCTAAGAATGAGCAGTTCTTC. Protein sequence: CASSQEGGTAKNEQFF.

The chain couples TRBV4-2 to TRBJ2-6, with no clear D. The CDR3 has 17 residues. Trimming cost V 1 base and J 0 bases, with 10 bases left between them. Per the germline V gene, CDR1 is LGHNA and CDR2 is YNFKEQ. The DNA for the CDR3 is TGTGCCAGCAGCCAAGGCAACAGCCTCTCTGGGGCCAACGTCCTGACTTTC. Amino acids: CASSQGNSLSGANVLTF.

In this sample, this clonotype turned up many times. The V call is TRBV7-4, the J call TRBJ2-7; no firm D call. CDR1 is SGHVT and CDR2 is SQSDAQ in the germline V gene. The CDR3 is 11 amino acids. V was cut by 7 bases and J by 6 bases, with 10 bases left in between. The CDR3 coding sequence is TGTGCCAGCACATTCGGTTGCGAGCAGTACTTC. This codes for CASTFGCEQYF.

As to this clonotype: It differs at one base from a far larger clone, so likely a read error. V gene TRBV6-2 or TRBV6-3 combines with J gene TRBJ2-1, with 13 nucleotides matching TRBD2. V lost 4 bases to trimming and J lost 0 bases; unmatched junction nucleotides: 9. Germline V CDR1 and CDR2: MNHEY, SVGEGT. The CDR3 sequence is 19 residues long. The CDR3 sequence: CASSWTSGGSRVSYNEQFF. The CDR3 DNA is TGTGCCAGCAGTTGGACTAGCGGGGGATCCCGTGTCTCCTACAATGAGCAGTTCTTC.

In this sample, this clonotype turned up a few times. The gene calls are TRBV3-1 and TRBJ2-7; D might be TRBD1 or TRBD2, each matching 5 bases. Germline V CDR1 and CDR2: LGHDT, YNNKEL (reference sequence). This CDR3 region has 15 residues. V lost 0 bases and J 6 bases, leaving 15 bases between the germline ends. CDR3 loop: CASSQEGGAEGEQYF. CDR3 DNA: TGTGCCAGCAGCCAAGAAGGTGGGGCCGAGGGCGAGCAGTACTTC.

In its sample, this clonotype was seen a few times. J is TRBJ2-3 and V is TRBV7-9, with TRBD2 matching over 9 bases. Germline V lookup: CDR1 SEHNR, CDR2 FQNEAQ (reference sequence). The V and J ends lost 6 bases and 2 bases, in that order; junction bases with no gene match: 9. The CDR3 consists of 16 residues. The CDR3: CASSPRMGLATDTQYF. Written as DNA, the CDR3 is TGTGCCAGCAGTCCCAGAATGGGACTAGCCACAGATACGCAGTATTTT.

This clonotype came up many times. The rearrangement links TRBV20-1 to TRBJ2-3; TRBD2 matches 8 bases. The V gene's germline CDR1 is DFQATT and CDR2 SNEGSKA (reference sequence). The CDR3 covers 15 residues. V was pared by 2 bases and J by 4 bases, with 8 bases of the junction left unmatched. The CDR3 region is CSARSGGGFADTQYF. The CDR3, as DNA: TGCAGTGCTAGATCTGGCGGGGGGTTCGCAGATACGCAGTATTTT.

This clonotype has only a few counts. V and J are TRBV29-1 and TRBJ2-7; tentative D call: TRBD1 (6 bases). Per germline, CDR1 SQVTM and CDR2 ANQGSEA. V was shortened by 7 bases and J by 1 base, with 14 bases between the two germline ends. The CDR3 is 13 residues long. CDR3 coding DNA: TGCAGCGCCCGGACAGACGATTCCTACGAGCAGTACTTC. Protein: CSARTDDSYEQYF.

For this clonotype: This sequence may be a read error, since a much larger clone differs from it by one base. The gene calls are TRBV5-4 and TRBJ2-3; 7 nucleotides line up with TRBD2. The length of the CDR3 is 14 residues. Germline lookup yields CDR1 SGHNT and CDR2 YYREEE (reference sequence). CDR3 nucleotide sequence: TGTGCCAACAGCCCCGGACTAGATGCAGATACGCAGTATTTT. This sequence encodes CANSPGLDADTQYF.

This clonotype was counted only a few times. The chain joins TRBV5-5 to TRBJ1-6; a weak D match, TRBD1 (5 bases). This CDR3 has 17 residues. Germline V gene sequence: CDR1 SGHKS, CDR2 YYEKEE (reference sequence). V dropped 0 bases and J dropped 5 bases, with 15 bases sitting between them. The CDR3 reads CASSLAGLQGNNSPLHF. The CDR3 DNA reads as TGTGCCAGCAGCTTGGCCGGGCTGCAGGGAAATAATTCACCCCTCCACTTT. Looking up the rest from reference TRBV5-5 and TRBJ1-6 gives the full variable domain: DAGVTQSPTHLIKTRGQQVTLRCSPISGHKSVSWYQQVLGQGPQFIFQYYEKEERGRGNFPDRFSARQFPNYSSELNVNALLLGDSALYLCASSLAGLQGNNSPLHFGNGTRLTVT.